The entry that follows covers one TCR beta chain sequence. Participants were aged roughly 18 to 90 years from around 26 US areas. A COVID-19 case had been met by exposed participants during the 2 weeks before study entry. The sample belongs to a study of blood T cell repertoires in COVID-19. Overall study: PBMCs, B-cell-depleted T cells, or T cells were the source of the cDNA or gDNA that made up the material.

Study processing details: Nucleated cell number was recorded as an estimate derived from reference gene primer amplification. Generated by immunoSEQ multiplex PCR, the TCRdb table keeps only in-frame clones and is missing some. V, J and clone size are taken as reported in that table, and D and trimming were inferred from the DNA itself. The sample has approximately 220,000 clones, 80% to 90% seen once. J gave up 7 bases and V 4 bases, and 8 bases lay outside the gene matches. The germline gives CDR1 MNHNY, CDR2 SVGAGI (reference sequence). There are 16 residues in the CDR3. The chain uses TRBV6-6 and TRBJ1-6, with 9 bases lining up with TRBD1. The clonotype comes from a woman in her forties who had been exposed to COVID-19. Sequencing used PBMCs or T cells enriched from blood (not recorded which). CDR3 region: CASSSGQGEENSPLHF. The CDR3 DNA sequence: TGTGCCAGCAGTTCGGGACAGGGAGAAGAGAATTCACCCCTCCACTTT.